These 28 T cell receptor beta chains were all obtained from the same sample, sequenced in a study of blood T cells in healthy people across ages. The authors ran a second PCR of 7 to 11 cycles using a sample-barcoded 5' primer and a J-beta primer mix. Each CDR3 protein gets one entry after TCRdb re-called the 5' RACE reads with MiXCR. The data show a few hundred thousand distinct CDR3 sequences, roughly half seen once. The sequencing input was blood. These receptors were taken from a man between 60 and 75 years old in good health.

The chain recombines TRBV7-3 with TRBJ2-5; a possible D gene is TRBD2 (6 bases). Germline CDR1 SGHTA, CDR2 FQGTGA. This CDR3 is 15 amino acids long. Trimming removed 1 base at V and 1 base at J, with 10 bases between. CDR3 DNA: TGTGCCAGCAGCTTAAATAGCGGACCCCAAGAGACCCAGTACTTC. Encoded protein: CASSLNSGPQETQYF.

The chain recombines TRBV5-1 with TRBJ1-4; weak D call: TRBD1 (5 bases). The germline gives CDR1 SGHRS, CDR2 YFSETQ. The CDR3 is 14 residues long. V dropped 1 base and J dropped 4 bases, with 8 bases sitting between them. The CDR3 loop is CASSLQGDNEKLFF. In nucleotides, the CDR3 is TGCGCCAGCAGCTTGCAGGGAGATAATGAAAAACTGTTTTTT.

This clonotype was counted only a few times. This rearrangement joins TRBV5-6 to TRBJ2-7, with D perhaps TRBD1 (6 bases). The CDR3 is 15 residues long. Deletions cut 2 bases from V and 0 bases from J, with 12 bases between. Germline V CDR1 and CDR2: SGHDT, YYEEEE. CDR3 region: CASSLPGASSYEQYF. DNA for the CDR3: TGTGCCAGCAGCTTACCAGGGGCCTCCTCCTACGAGCAGTACTTC.

This clonotype was counted only a few times. This chain connects TRBV6-1 to TRBJ2-3; D gene uncertain. V was clipped by 3 bases and J by 1 base, with 11 bases between them. Germline lookup yields CDR1 MNHNS and CDR2 SASEGT. This CDR3 comprises 15 residues. DNA for the CDR3: TGTGCCAGCAGTGACCCCCTCTTTCGCACAGATACGCAGTATTTT. This translates into CASSDPLFRTDTQYF.

J is TRBJ1-2 and V is TRBV6-5; D is possibly TRBD1 (5 bases). Germline CDR1 MNHEY, CDR2 SVGAGI. The CDR3 length is 13 residues. V was pared by 8 bases and J by 6 bases, with 16 bases between. CDR3 bases: TGTGCCAGCTCCCGGGGGTTTCGTCATGGCTACACCTTC. This translates into CASSRGFRHGYTF.

A word on this clonotype: The junction differs from germline at one of its ends, possibly a read error. The CDR3 nucleotides are TGTGCCAGCAACCAAGTCGGGGAGCGAGATACGCAGTATTTT. Amino acids: CASNQVGERDTQYF. The chain recombines TRBV4-2 with TRBJ2-3; the D gene is possibly TRBD2 (5 bases). Germline assignment: CDR1 LGHNA and CDR2 YNFKEQ. The CDR3 runs 14 residues.

The gene calls are TRBV11-2 and TRBJ2-3; D call uncertain. The CDR3 length is 15 residues. Per the germline V gene, CDR1 is SGHAT and CDR2 is FQNNGV. V was pared by 5 bases and J by 2 bases, with 14 bases between. CDR3 in amino acids: CASSPQARNTDTQYF. The CDR3 nucleotides read TGTGCCAGCAGCCCCCAAGCTAGGAACACAGATACGCAGTATTTT.

This clonotype was detected a few times. The chain employs TRBV7-2 and TRBJ2-5; no clear D. The germline V gene encodes CDR1 SGHTA and CDR2 FQGNSA. The CDR3 runs 14 residues. Trimming removed 1 base from V and 1 base from J, with 7 bases in between. CDR3 sequence (DNA): TGTGCCAGCAGCTTAGTGGCAGTCCAAGAGACCCAGTACTTC. Protein product: CASSLVAVQETQYF.

The rearrangement uses TRBV28 and TRBJ2-1; D is uncertain. The CDR3 consists of 14 residues. The ends were cut back, 7 bases at V and 4 bases at J, with 14 bases in the middle. From germline, CDR1 is MDHEN and CDR2 SYDVKM. CDR3 bases: TGTGCCAGCAACCCTGCCGGCCCATACAATGAGCAGTTCTTC. Translated, it gives CASNPAGPYNEQFF.

This CDR3 is CSAITDSPLDTQYF. CDR3 coding DNA: TGCAGTGCTATCACGGACAGTCCCCTGGATACGCAGTATTTT. The chain joins TRBV20-1 to TRBJ2-3; perhaps TRBD1 as D (6 bases). The V gene's germline CDR1 is DFQATT and CDR2 SNEGSKA (reference sequence). V lost 4 bases, J lost 6 bases, and 17 bases lay in between. This CDR3 spans 14 amino acids.

This clonotype was recorded a few times. The chain combines TRBV9 with TRBJ2-7; D gene uncertain. The CDR3 extends over 15 amino acids. The V gene's germline CDR1 is SGDLS and CDR2 YYNGEE. The V gene lost 0 bases and the J gene lost 0 bases, with 10 bases spanning the gap. The CDR3 DNA reads as TGTGCCAGCAGCGTAGCTGGCCAGCACTCCTACGAGCAGTACTTC. Amino acid sequence: CASSVAGQHSYEQYF.

This clonotype showed up many times. The CDR3: CAWTLGGQGAHSGANVLTF. The CDR3 nucleotides are TGTGCCTGGACCTTAGGAGGACAGGGGGCGCACTCTGGGGCCAACGTCCTGACTTTC. The rearrangement links TRBV30 to TRBJ2-6; 11 bases line up with TRBD1. The V gene end was trimmed by 4 bases and the J gene end by 0 bases; junction bases not matched to a gene: 11. From germline, CDR1 is GTSNPN and CDR2 SVGIG (reference sequence). This CDR3 has 19 amino acids.

This clonotype was seen a handful of times. The genes are TRBV5-1 and TRBJ2-7; D assignment may be TRBD1 or TRBD2 (6 bases each). The CDR3 sequence is 13 residues long. With 4 bases removed from V and 4 bases from J, the gap between germline ends came to 12 bases. Germline V gene lookup returns CDR1 SGHRS and CDR2 YFSETQ. The CDR3 here is CASSGGPGYEQYF. For the CDR3, the DNA is TGCGCCAGCAGCGGGGGGCCAGGGTACGAGCAGTACTTC.

This clonotype was seen just once. The chain uses TRBV20-1 and TRBJ1-5; D might be TRBD1 (6 bases). The CDR3 runs to 18 residues. Germline loops: CDR1 DFQATT, CDR2 SNEGSKA (reference sequence). Trimming removed 2 bases from V and 1 base from J, with 21 bases in between. The CDR3 loop reads CSARPEGGQAKSNQPQHF. The CDR3 nucleotides read TGCAGTGCTAGACCCGAGGGGGGTCAAGCCAAAAGCAATCAGCCCCAGCATTTT.

V gene TRBV11-2 combines with J gene TRBJ2-2; TRBD2 is a possible D gene (6 bases). The CDR3 covers 16 residues. Germline V gives CDR1 SGHAT, CDR2 FQNNGV. The ends were cut back, 2 bases at V and 11 bases at J, with 21 bases in the middle. The DNA for the CDR3 is TGTGCCAGCAGCTTAAAGGGCGGAGGAGGGCGGTTAGAGCTGTTTTTT. Amino acid sequence: CASSLKGGGGRLELFF. The full variable domain, rest sourced from reference TRBV11-2 and TRBJ2-2, is EAGVAQSPRYKIIEKRQSVAFWCNPISGHATLYWYQQILGQGPKLLIQFQNNGVVDDSQLPKDRFSAERLKGVDSTLKIQPAKLEDSAVYLCASSLKGGGGRLELFFGEGSRLTVL.

Only a few counts were recorded for this clonotype. The chain combines TRBV27 with TRBJ1-2, with 9 bases identical to TRBD1. Losses at the gene ends were 5 bases for V and 7 bases for J; bases not matched to a gene: 8. Germline CDR1 MNHEY, CDR2 SMNVEV (reference sequence). This CDR3 is 14 amino acids long. CDR3 sequence (DNA): TGTGCCAGCAGTCTGTACAGGGGGCAAGGTGGCTACACCTTC. Translated, it gives CASSLYRGQGGYTF.

The chain has TRBV7-9 and TRBJ2-3; D call uncertain. CDR3 size: 15 residues. The V gene's germline CDR1 is SEHNR and CDR2 FQNEAQ (reference sequence). V was shortened by 1 base and J by 0 bases, with 8 bases between the two germline ends. This chain's CDR3 is CASSLEARSTDTQYF. As DNA, the CDR3 is TGTGCCAGCAGCTTAGAAGCCAGGAGCACAGATACGCAGTATTTT.

The chain carries TRBV20-1 and TRBJ2-1; 9 bases line up with TRBD2. V lost 7 bases, J lost 5 bases, and 3 bases stayed unmatched. Germline assignment: CDR1 DFQATT and CDR2 SNEGSKA (reference sequence). This CDR3 has 12 amino acids. CDR3 region: CSVQRGDNEQFF. The DNA of the CDR3 is TGCAGTGTTCAGCGGGGGGACAATGAGCAGTTCTTC.

The sample holds many counts of this clonotype. This chain connects TRBV21-1 to TRBJ2-7; no check of the table's D call, TRBD2, against the DNA was made. TRBV21-1 is assigned pseudogene status. This CDR3 has 15 amino acids. CDR3 amino acids: CASSPTSGSYYEQYF. CDR3 bases: TGTGCCAGCAGCCCGACTAGCGGGAGCTACTACGAGCAGTACTTC.

The chain employs TRBV7-2 and TRBJ2-1; no clear D. The CDR3 is 12 residues long. Germline V gives CDR1 SGHTA, CDR2 FQGNSA. The V and J ends lost 1 base and 10 bases respectively, with 8 bases between them. The CDR3 region is CASSLDFYEQFF. In DNA, the CDR3 is TGTGCCAGCAGCTTAGACTTCTACGAGCAGTTCTTC.

The rearrangement uses TRBV20-1 and TRBJ2-1; the D call may be TRBD1 or TRBD2 (6 bases each). Germline V CDR1 and CDR2: DFQATT, SNEGSKA (reference sequence). The length of the CDR3 is 14 residues. V lost 3 bases and J 4 bases, leaving 13 bases between the germline ends. In DNA form, the CDR3 reads TGCAGTGCTAGGCATGCGGGACAATACAATGAGCAGTTCTTC. Translating gives CSARHAGQYNEQFF.

The rearrangement uses TRBV6-2 or TRBV6-3 and TRBJ2-1, with D unclear. Gene TRBJ2-7 matches the end of the DNA better, so the J call may be wrong. CDR1 MNHEY and CDR2 SVGEGT come from the germline V gene. This CDR3 has 18 amino acids. The CDR3 sequence: CASSYETSPRPSYNEQYF. Here the CDR3 DNA reads TGTGCCAGCAGTTACGAGACTTCGCCCCGTCCATCCTACAATGAGCAGTACTTC.

Only a few counts were recorded for this clonotype. The genes are TRBV20-1 and TRBJ2-1, with 8 nucleotides matching TRBD1. The CDR3 consists of 16 residues. Losses at the gene ends were 0 bases for V and 4 bases for J; bases not matched to a gene: 8. Germline-derived CDR1 and CDR2 are DFQATT and SNEGSKA (reference sequence). Written as DNA, the CDR3 is TGCAGTGCTAGAGATCCAGGACAGGGTAATTACAATGAGCAGTTCTTC. Its protein is CSARDPGQGNYNEQFF.

This clonotype was detected only once. The chain combines TRBV7-9 with TRBJ2-7; 8 bases are a match to TRBD1. CDR1 and CDR2 (germline): SEHNR, FQNEAQ (reference sequence). The CDR3 extends over 15 amino acids. V lost 1 base to trimming and J lost 3 bases; unmatched junction nucleotides: 5. For the CDR3, the DNA is TGTGCCAGCAGCTTAGGTCAGGGGGCGTTCTACGAGCAGTACTTC. It codes for CASSLGQGAFYEQYF.

V gene TRBV28 combines with J gene TRBJ2-3; D gene uncertain. Trimming took off 6 bases at V and 6 bases at J, with 19 bases between the two ends. This CDR3 is 15 amino acids long. The V gene's germline CDR1 is MDHEN and CDR2 SYDVKM. CDR3 DNA sequence: TGTGCCAGCAGCACAAGGGCCGCGGCCAGGGATACGCAGTATTTT. Protein sequence: CASSTRAAARDTQYF.

This chain joins TRBV20-1 and TRBJ2-1; TRBD2 matches 9 bases. Germline CDR1 and CDR2: DFQATT and SNEGSKA (reference sequence). The CDR3 sequence is 15 residues long. With V trimmed by 6 bases and J by 5 bases, 11 bases remained unmatched. The CDR3: CSAPRASGIHNEQFF. Written as DNA, the CDR3 is TGCAGTGCCCCGAGGGCTAGCGGGATACACAATGAGCAGTTCTTC.

This clonotype occurred many times. V and J are TRBV7-2 and TRBJ2-1, with 8 positions matching TRBD2. CDR3 size: 14 residues. V was pared by 8 bases and J by 2 bases, with 5 bases of the junction left unmatched. Germline lookup yields CDR1 SGHTA and CDR2 FQGNSA. CDR3 in DNA: TGTGCCAGCGCCGGGGGGGTTGCCTACAATGAGCAGTTCTTC. Encoded protein: CASAGGVAYNEQFF. The complete variable domain, with remaining parts taken from reference TRBV7-2 and TRBJ2-1, reads GAGVSQSPSNKVTEKGKDVELRCDPISGHTALYWYRQSLGQGLEFLIYFQGNSAPDKSGLPSDRFSAERTGGSVSTLTIQRTQQEDSAVYLCASAGGVAYNEQFFGPGTRLTVL.

This chain joins TRBV29-1 and TRBJ2-3, with 10 bases identical to TRBD2. The V segment lost 3 bases and the J segment 14 bases; nucleotides outside the gene matches: 8. Germline lookup yields CDR1 SQVTM and CDR2 ANQGSEA. The CDR3 covers 12 residues. Written as DNA, the CDR3 is TGCAGCGTTGAGGTTCAGGCTAGCGGGGGGTATTTT. It translates to CSVEVQASGGYF.